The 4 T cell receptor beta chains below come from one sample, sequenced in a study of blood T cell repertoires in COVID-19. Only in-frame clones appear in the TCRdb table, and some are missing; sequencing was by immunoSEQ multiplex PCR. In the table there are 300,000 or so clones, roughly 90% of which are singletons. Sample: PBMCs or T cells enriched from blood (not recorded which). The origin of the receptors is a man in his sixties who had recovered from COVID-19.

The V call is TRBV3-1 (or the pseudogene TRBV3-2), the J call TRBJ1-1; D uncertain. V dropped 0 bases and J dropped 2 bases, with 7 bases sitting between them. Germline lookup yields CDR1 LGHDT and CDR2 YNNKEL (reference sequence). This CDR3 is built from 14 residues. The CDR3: CASSQEAGNTEAFF. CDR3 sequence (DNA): TGTGCCAGCAGCCAAGAAGCGGGAAACACTGAAGCTTTCTTT.

The CDR3, as DNA: TGTGCCAGCAGTTTACCCGGCAATGAGCAGTTCTTC. It codes for CASSLPGNEQFF. This rearrangement joins TRBV28 to TRBJ2-1; D not certain. The CDR3 loop spans 12 amino acids. Germline-derived CDR1 and CDR2 are MDHEN and SYDVKM. Trimming took 2 bases from V and 6 from J, leaving 5 bases between them.

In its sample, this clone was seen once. The CDR3 DNA follows: TGTGCCAGCCGAGCGGACGCCTATAATTCACCCCTCCACTTT. This sequence encodes CASRADAYNSPLHF. The chain carries TRBV11-2 and TRBJ1-6, with D uncertain. CDR1 is SGHAT, CDR2 FQNNGV, per germline. The CDR3 consists of 14 residues. Trimming stripped 8 bases from V and 2 bases from J, with 10 bases between.

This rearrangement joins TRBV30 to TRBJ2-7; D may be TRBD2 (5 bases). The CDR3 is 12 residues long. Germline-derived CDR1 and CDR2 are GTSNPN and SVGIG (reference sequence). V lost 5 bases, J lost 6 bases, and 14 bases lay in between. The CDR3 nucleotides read TGTGCCTGGGCGGGTCTTAGCTTCGAGCAGTACTTC. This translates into CAWAGLSFEQYF.